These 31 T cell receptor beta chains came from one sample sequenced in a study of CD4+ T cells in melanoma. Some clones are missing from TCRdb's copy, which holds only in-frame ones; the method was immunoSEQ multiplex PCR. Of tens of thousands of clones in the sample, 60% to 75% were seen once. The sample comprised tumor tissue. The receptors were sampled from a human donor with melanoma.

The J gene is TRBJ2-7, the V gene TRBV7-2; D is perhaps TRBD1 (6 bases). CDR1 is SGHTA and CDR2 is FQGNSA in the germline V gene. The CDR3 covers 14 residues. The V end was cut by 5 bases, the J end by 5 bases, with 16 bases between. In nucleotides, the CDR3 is TGTGCCAGCAGCGGGATGCGGACAGACCACGAGCAGTACTTC. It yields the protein CASSGMRTDHEQYF.

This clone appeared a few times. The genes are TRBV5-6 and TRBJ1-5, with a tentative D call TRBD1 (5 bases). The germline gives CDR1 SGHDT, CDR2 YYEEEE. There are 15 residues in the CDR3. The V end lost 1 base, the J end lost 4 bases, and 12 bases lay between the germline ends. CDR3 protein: CASSLQGGGNQPQHF. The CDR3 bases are TGTGCCAGCAGCTTGCAGGGTGGGGGTAATCAGCCCCAGCATTTT.

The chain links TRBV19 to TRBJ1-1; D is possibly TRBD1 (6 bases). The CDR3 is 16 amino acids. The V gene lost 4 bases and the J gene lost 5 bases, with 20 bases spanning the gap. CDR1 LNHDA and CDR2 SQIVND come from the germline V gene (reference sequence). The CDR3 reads CASSTAPGARVTEAFF. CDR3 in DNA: TGTGCCAGTAGTACCGCCCCGGGGGCACGGGTTACTGAAGCTTTCTTT.

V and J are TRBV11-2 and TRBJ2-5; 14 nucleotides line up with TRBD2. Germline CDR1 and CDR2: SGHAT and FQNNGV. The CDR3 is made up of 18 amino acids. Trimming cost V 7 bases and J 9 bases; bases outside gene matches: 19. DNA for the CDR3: TGTGCCAGCACCGTAAGACGCGGACTAGCGGGGGGTCTAGTACCCCAGTACTTC. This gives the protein CASTVRRGLAGGLVPQYF. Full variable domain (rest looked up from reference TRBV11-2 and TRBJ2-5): EAGVAQSPRYKIIEKRQSVAFWCNPISGHATLYWYQQILGQGPKLLIQFQNNGVVDDSQLPKDRFSAERLKGVDSTLKIQPAKLEDSAVYLCASTVRRGLAGGLVPQYFGPGTRLLVL.

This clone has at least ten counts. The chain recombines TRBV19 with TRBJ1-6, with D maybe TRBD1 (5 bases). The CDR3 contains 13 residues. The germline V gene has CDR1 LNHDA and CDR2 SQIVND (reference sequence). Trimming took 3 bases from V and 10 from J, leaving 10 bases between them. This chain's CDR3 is CASSIVGASPLHF. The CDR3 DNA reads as TGTGCCAGTAGTATTGTAGGGGCATCACCCCTCCACTTT.

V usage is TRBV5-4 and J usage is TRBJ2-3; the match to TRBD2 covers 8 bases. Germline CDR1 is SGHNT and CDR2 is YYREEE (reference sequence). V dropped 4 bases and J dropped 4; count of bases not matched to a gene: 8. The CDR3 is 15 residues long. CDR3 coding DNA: TGTGCCAGCAGCAAGTGGTCACTAGCGGCAGATACGCAGTATTTT. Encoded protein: CASSKWSLAADTQYF.

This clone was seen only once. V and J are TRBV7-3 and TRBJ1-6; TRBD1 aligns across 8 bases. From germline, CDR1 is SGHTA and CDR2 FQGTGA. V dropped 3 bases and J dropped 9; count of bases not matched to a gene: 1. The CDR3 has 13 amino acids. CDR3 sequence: CASSLTGVSPLHF. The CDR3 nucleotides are TGTGCCAGCAGCTTGACAGGGGTTTCACCCCTCCACTTT.

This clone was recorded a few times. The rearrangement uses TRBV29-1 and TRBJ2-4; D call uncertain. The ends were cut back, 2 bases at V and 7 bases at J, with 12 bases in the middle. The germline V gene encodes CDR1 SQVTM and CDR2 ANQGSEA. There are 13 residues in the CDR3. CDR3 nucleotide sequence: TGCAGCGTTGAATTTGGGGTTCAGAACATTCAGTACTTC. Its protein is CSVEFGVQNIQYF.

This CDR3 is CASSPGGGPNTEAFF. The CDR3 nucleotides are TGTGCCAGCTCCCCCGGGGGGGGGCCAAACACTGAAGCTTTCTTT. The chain has TRBV18 and TRBJ1-1, with D possibly matching TRBD1 (6 bases). The V gene's germline CDR1 is KGHSH and CDR2 LQKENI. V shed 6 bases and J shed 2 bases, with 16 bases lying between them. The CDR3 is 15 amino acids.

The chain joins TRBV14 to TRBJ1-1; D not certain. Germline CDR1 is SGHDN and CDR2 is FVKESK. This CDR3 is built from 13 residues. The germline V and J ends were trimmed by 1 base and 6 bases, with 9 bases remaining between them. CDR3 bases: TGTGCCAGCAGCCAAGGGGTGACATCTGAAGCTTTCTTT. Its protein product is CASSQGVTSEAFF.

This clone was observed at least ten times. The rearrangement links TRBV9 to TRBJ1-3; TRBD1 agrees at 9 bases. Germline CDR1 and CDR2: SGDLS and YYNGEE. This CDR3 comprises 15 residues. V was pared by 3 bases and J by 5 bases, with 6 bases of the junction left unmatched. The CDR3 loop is CASSEWDRVRNTIYF. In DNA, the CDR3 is TGTGCCAGCAGCGAATGGGACAGGGTGAGAAACACCATATATTTT. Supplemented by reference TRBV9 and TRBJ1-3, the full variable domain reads DSGVTQTPKHLITATGQRVTLRCSPRSGDLSVYWYQQSLDQGLQFLIQYYNGEERAKGNILERFSAQQFPDLHSELNLSSLELGDSALYFCASSEWDRVRNTIYFGEGSWLTVV.

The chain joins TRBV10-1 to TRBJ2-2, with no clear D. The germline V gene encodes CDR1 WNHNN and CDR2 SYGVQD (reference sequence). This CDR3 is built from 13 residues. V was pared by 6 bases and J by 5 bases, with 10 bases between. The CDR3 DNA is TGCGCCAGCAGCGAGAACCCTACCGGGGAGCTGTTTTTT. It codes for CASSENPTGELFF.

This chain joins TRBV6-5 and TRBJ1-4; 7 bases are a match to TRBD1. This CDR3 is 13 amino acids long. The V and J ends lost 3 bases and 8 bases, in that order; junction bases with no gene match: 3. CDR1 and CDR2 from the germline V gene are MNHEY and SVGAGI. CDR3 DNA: TGTGCCAGCAGTTATCAGGGGGGAGAAAAACTGTTTTTT. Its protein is CASSYQGGEKLFF.

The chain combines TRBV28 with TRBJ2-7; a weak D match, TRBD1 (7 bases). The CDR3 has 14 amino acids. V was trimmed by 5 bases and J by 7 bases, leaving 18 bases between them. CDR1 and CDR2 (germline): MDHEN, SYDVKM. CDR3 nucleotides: TGTGCCAGCAGTACAGGGGAGGCCGTCGGAGAGCAGTACTTC. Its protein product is CASSTGEAVGEQYF. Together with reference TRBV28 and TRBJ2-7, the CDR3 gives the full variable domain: DVKVTQSSRYLVKRTGEKVFLECVQDMDHENMFWYRQDPGLGLRLIYFSYDVKMKEKGDIPEGYSVSREKKERFSLILESASTNQTSMYLCASSTGEAVGEQYFGPGTRLTVT.

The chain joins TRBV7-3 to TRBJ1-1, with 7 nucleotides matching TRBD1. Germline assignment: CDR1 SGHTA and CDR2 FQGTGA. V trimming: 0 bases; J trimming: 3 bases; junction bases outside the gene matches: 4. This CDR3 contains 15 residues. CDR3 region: CASSLTGRGDTEAFF. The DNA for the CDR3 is TGTGCCAGCAGCTTAACCGGCAGGGGGGACACTGAAGCTTTCTTT.

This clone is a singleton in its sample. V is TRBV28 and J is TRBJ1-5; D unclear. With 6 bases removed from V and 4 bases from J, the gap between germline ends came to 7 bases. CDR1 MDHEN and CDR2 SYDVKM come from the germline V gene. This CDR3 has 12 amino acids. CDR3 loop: CASRESNQPQHF. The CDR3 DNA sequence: TGTGCCAGCAGAGAGTCTAATCAGCCCCAGCATTTT.

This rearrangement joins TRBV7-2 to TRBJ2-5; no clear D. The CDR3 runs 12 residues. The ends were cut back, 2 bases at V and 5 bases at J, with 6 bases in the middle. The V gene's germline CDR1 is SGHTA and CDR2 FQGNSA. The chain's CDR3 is CASSLLGETQYF. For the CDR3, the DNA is TGTGCCAGCAGCTTACTTGGTGAGACCCAGTACTTC.

The CDR3 DNA follows: TGTGCCAGTAGTATAGATGAGGGGGGCCACACTGAAGCTTTCTTT. Translated: CASSIDEGGHTEAFF. The rearrangement joins TRBV19 to TRBJ1-1; perhaps TRBD1 as D (6 bases). The CDR3 has 15 amino acids. Looked up from germline, CDR1 is LNHDA and CDR2 is SQIVND (reference sequence). V was cut by 0 bases and J by 3 bases, with 11 bases left in between. The full variable domain, rest sourced from reference TRBV19 and TRBJ1-1, is DGGITQSPKYLFRKEGQNVTLSCEQNLNHDAMYWYRQDPGQGLRLIYYSQIVNDFQKGDIAEGYSVSREKKESFPLTVTSAQKNPTAFYLCASSIDEGGHTEAFFGQGTRLTVV.

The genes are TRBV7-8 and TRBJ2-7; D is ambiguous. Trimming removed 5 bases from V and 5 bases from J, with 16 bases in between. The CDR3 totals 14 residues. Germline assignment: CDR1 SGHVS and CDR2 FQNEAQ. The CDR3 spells CASSPSRQYHEQYF. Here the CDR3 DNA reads TGTGCCAGCAGCCCCTCTAGGCAGTACCACGAGCAGTACTTC.

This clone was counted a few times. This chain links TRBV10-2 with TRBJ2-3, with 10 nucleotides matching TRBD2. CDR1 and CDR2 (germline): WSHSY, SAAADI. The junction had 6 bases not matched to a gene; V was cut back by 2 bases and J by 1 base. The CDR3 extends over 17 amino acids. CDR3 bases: TGCGCCAGCAGTGAGGGGAGCGGGGGGGCCGGCACAGATACGCAGTATTTT. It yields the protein CASSEGSGGAGTDTQYF.

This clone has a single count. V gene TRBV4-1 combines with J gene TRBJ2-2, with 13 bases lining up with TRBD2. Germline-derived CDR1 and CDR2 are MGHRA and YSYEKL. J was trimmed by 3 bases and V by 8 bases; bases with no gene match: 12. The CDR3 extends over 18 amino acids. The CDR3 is CASGGSGLAGSDTGELFF. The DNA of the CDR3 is TGCGCCAGCGGCGGTTCGGGACTAGCGGGGTCGGACACCGGGGAGCTGTTTTTT.

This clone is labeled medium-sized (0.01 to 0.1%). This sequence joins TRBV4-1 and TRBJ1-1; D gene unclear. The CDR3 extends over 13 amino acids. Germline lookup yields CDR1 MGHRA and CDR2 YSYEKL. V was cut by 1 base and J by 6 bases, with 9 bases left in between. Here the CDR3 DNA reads TGCGCCAGCAGCCAAGGGAATCTGGCTGAAGCTTTCTTT. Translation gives CASSQGNLAEAFF.

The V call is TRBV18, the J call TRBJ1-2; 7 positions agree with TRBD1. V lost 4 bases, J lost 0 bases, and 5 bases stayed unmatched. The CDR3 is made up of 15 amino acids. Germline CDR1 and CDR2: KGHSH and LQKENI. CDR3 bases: TGTGCCAGCTCACGTGGGGACAGCGCTAACTATGGCTACACCTTC. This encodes CASSRGDSANYGYTF.

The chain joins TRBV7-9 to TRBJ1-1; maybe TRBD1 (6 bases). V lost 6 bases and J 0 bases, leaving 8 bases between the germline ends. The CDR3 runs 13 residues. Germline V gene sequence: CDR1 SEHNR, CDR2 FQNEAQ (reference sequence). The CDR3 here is CASRRDMNTEAFF. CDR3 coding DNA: TGTGCCAGCAGGCGGGACATGAACACTGAAGCTTTCTTT.

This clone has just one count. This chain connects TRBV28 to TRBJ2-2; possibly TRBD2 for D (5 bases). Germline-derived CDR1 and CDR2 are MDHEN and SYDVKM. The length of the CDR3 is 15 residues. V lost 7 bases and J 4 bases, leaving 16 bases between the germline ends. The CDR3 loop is CASTYRTLGTGELFF. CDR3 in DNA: TGTGCCAGCACCTATAGGACTTTAGGCACCGGGGAGCTGTTTTTT.

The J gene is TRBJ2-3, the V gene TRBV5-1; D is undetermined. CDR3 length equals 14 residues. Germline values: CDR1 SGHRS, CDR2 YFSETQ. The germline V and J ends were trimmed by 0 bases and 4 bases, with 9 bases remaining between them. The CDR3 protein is CASSLGGSADTQYF. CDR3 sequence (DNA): TGCGCCAGCAGCTTGGGCGGTTCAGCAGATACGCAGTATTTT.

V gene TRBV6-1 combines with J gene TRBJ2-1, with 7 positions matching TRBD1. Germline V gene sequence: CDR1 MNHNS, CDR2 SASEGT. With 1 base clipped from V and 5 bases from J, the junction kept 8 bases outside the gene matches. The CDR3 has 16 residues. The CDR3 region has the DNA TGTGCCAGCAGTGAAGGCGGGTTTGGGACAGACAATGAGCAGTTCTTC. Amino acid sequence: CASSEGGFGTDNEQFF.

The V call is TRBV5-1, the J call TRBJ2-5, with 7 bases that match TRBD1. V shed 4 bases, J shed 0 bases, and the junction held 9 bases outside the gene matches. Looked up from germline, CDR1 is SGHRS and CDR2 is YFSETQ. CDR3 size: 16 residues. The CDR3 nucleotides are TGCGCCAGCAGCCGAGGGACAGCCAGTAACCAAGAGACCCAGTACTTC. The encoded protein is CASSRGTASNQETQYF. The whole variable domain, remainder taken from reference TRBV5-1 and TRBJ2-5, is KAGVTQTPRYLIKTRGQQVTLSCSPISGHRSVSWYQQTPGQGLQFLFEYFSETQRNKGNFPGRFSGRQFSNSRSEMNVSTLELGDSALYLCASSRGTASNQETQYFGPGTRLLVL.

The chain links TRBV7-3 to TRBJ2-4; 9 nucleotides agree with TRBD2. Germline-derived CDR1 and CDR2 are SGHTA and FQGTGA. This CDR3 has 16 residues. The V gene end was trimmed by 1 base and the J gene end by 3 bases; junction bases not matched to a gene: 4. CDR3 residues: CASSLNSGGGKNIQYF. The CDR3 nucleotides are TGTGCCAGCAGCTTAAATAGCGGGGGTGGCAAAAACATTCAGTACTTC. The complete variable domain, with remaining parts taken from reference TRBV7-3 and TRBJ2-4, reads GAGVSQTPSNKVTEKGKYVELRCDPISGHTALYWYRQSLGQGPEFLIYFQGTGAADDSGLPNDRFFAVRPEGSVSTLKIQRTERGDSAVYLCASSLNSGGGKNIQYFGAGTRLSVL.

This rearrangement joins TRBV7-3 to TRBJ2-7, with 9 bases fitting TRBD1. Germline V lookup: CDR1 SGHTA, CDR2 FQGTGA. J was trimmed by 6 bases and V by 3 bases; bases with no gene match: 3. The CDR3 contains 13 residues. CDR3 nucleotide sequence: TGTGCCAGCAGCTTTGGGACAGGGCGCGAGCAGTACTTC. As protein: CASSFGTGREQYF.

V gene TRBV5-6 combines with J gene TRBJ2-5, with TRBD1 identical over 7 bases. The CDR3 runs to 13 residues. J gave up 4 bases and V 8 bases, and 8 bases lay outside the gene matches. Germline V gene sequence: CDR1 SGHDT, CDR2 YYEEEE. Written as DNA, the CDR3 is TGTGCCAGTCCTACAGGGGTGGGAGAGACCCAGTACTTC. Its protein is CASPTGVGETQYF.